The 6 T cell receptor beta chains reported below all come from one sample, sequenced in a study of blood T cells in healthy people across ages. The use of a sample-barcoded 5' primer and a J-beta primer mix characterized a second PCR of roughly 7 to 11 cycles. One entry per CDR3 protein results from TCRdb running MiXCR on the 5' RACE reads. The repertoire holds 700,000 to 850,000 distinct CDR3 sequences, with roughly 35% as singletons. The sample consisted of blood. The receptors were gathered from a man aged 18-30 years in good health.

This clonotype was detected a few times. The gene calls are TRBV4-2 and TRBJ2-1; 7 bases are shared with TRBD2. The length of the CDR3 is 13 residues. Germline V lookup: CDR1 LGHNA, CDR2 YNFKEQ. The J segment lost 9 bases and the V segment lost 1 base, leaving 3 bases of the junction unmatched. The CDR3 protein is CASSQGREGEQFF. DNA of the CDR3: TGTGCCAGCAGCCAAGGCAGGGAGGGTGAGCAGTTCTTC.

This chain links TRBV20-1 with TRBJ2-5; 7 bases agree with TRBD1. V trimming: 8 bases; J trimming: 5 bases; junction bases outside the gene matches: 11. The CDR3 is 13 residues long. The germline gives CDR1 DFQATT, CDR2 SNEGSKA (reference sequence). The CDR3 sequence: CSSTDRAIETQYF. For the CDR3, the DNA is TGCAGTTCTACAGACAGGGCGATTGAGACCCAGTACTTC.

This clonotype came up a few times. J is TRBJ2-5 and V is TRBV5-1; 7 bases are shared with TRBD1. The trim removed 3 bases at V and 5 bases at J, leaving 4 bases unmatched. The germline V gene encodes CDR1 SGHRS and CDR2 YFSETQ. The CDR3 spans 13 residues. CDR3 amino acids: CASSSQGSETQYF. CDR3 nucleotides: TGCGCCAGCAGCTCACAGGGGTCGGAGACCCAGTACTTC.

This clonotype was counted only a few times. CDR3 bases: TGCGCCAGCAGCCCGGAACTGAACTCCTATAATTCACCCCTCCACTTT. Its translation: CASSPELNSYNSPLHF. J is TRBJ1-6 and V is TRBV4-1; D not certain. Germline CDR1 and CDR2: MGHRA and YSYEKL. V was clipped by 4 bases and J by 0 bases, with 10 bases between them. This CDR3 has 16 amino acids.

This clonotype was counted ten times or more. The V call is TRBV10-3, the J call TRBJ1-5, with a tentative D call TRBD1 (5 bases). V lost 6 bases and J lost 4, with 10 bases in between. The CDR3 totals 13 residues. From germline, CDR1 is ENHRY and CDR2 SYGVKD. The chain's CDR3 is CAIRTGENQPQHF. DNA for the CDR3: TGTGCCATCAGGACGGGGGAGAATCAGCCCCAGCATTTT.

The V gene is TRBV11-1, the J gene TRBJ2-5, with a weak D call TRBD2 (6 bases). This CDR3 spans 15 amino acids. CDR1 and CDR2 from the germline V gene are SGHAT and FQDESV (reference sequence). Trimming left V 1 base short and J 0 bases short, with 9 bases between. The CDR3 is CASSLGRDHQETQYF. The CDR3 DNA reads as TGTGCCAGCAGCTTAGGGCGGGACCACCAAGAGACCCAGTACTTC.